One sample yielded the 26 T cell receptor beta chains listed below, sequenced in a study of blood T cells in healthy people across ages. Combining a sample-barcoded 5' primer with a J-beta primer mix, a second PCR ran for about 7 to 11 cycles. Each CDR3 protein gets one entry after TCRdb re-called the 5' RACE reads with MiXCR. The table includes around 2 million distinct CDR3 sequences, approximately 40% detected once. The specimen sequenced was blood. The receptors stem from a human donor in good health.

This chain connects TRBV4-3 to TRBJ1-4; weak D call: TRBD1 (6 bases). This CDR3 contains 16 residues. V shed 2 bases and J shed 2 bases, with 12 bases lying between them. Per the germline V gene, CDR1 is LGHNA and CDR2 is YSLEER. This CDR3 is CASSQSSGQTNEKLFF. DNA for the CDR3: TGCGCCAGCAGCCAATCGAGTGGACAGACTAATGAAAAACTGTTTTTT.

This chain uses TRBV7-9 with TRBJ2-1, with 9 bases identical to TRBD2. This CDR3 has 17 amino acids. Trimming cost V 5 bases and J 9 bases; bases outside gene matches: 17. Germline V gene lookup returns CDR1 SEHNR and CDR2 FQNEAQ (reference sequence). The CDR3 sequence is CASSPSQLAGTPREQFF. CDR3 bases: TGTGCCAGCAGCCCAAGTCAGCTAGCGGGGACCCCCCGTGAGCAGTTCTTC.

V and J are TRBV5-5 and TRBJ2-7; D call uncertain. Trimming pared 1 base from V and 4 bases from J, leaving 12 bases between. Germline V gene lookup returns CDR1 SGHKS and CDR2 YYEKEE (reference sequence). The CDR3 has 14 residues. CDR3 residues: CASSLYSVLYEQYF. In DNA, the CDR3 is TGTGCCAGCAGCTTGTACAGCGTTCTTTACGAGCAGTACTTC.

The gene calls are TRBV3-1 and TRBJ1-2; 7 bases line up with TRBD1. V trimming: 3 bases; J trimming: 8 bases; junction bases outside the gene matches: 12. The length of the CDR3 is 15 residues. Germline loops: CDR1 LGHDT, CDR2 YNNKEL (reference sequence). The CDR3 region is CASSQGTRDRDGYTF. The DNA for the CDR3 is TGTGCCAGCAGCCAGGGAACCCGAGACAGGGACGGCTACACCTTC.

The chain carries TRBV19 and TRBJ1-4, with a tentative D call TRBD1 (6 bases). CDR1 is LNHDA and CDR2 is SQIVND in the germline V gene (reference sequence). The V and J ends lost 5 bases and 5 bases respectively, with 18 bases between them. There are 16 residues in the CDR3. CDR3 amino acids: CASSQPGTMINEKLFF. The DNA for the CDR3 is TGTGCCAGTAGTCAACCAGGGACAATGATAAATGAAAAACTGTTTTTT.

This clonotype was observed once. This chain links TRBV14 with TRBJ1-1, with 10 bases lining up with TRBD1. The CDR3 extends over 17 amino acids. Looked up from germline, CDR1 is SGHDN and CDR2 is FVKESK. The trim removed 2 bases at V and 5 bases at J, leaving 11 bases unmatched. CDR3 protein: CASSQNRGTGVWTEAFF. In DNA, the CDR3 is TGTGCCAGCAGCCAAAACCGCGGGACAGGGGTTTGGACTGAAGCTTTCTTT.

This chain links TRBV12-3 or TRBV12-4 with TRBJ2-3, with 8 bases aligning to TRBD2. With 2 bases clipped from V and 1 base from J, the junction kept 5 bases outside the gene matches. The CDR3 is made up of 16 amino acids. The CDR3 sequence: CASSLTSGGRTDTQYF. CDR3 DNA: TGTGCCAGCAGTTTAACCAGCGGGGGTCGCACAGATACGCAGTATTTT.

The chain uses TRBV7-2 and TRBJ1-2; possible D gene TRBD1, 5 bases. This CDR3 is built from 15 residues. The germline gives CDR1 SGHTA, CDR2 FQGNSA. Trimming took off 5 bases at V and 1 base at J, with 14 bases between the two ends. CDR3 nucleotides: TGTGCCAGCAGCCGGGACTTCCAGTTTAACTATGGCTACACCTTC. This codes for CASSRDFQFNYGYTF.

In the case of this clonotype: It may be a read error: a sequence one base away is much more abundant. The CDR3 DNA reads TGTGCCAGCAGCTCGGAGGGAGGGAATGAGCAGTACTTC. It yields the protein CASSSEGGNEQYF. This chain joins TRBV7-9 and TRBJ2-7; 7 bases match TRBD2. This CDR3 contains 13 residues. Germline V gene lookup returns CDR1 SEHNR and CDR2 FQNEAQ (reference sequence). Trimming cost V 4 bases and J 7 bases; bases outside gene matches: 7.

The chain joins TRBV7-9 to TRBJ2-7; D is ambiguous. The CDR3 contains 14 residues. Trimming shortened V by 1 base and J by 6 bases, and 13 bases separated the two germline ends. CDR1 is SEHNR, CDR2 FQNEAQ, per germline (reference sequence). The CDR3 coding sequence is TGTGCCAGCAGCTTAGGAGCCATTACCCCCGAGCAGTACTTC. It translates to CASSLGAITPEQYF.

This chain connects TRBV3-1 to TRBJ2-7, with a tentative D call TRBD1 (5 bases). The CDR3 has 15 residues. Trimming removed 4 bases from V and 3 bases from J, with 16 bases in between. Germline V CDR1 and CDR2: LGHDT, YNNKEL (reference sequence). The CDR3 protein is CASSPQTASYYEQYF. As DNA, the CDR3 is TGTGCCAGCAGCCCCCAGACAGCATCCTACTACGAGCAGTACTTC.

Points on this clonotype: One junction end does not reproduce the germline sequence, and a read error may be involved. The rearrangement uses TRBV30 and TRBJ1-2; 11 bases align to TRBD1. CDR3 length equals 14 residues. CDR1 is GTSNPN and CDR2 is SVGIG in the germline V gene (reference sequence). The CDR3 here is CTWSAGQGARGYTF. The CDR3 DNA reads as TGTACCTGGAGTGCTGGACAGGGGGCGAGAGGCTACACCTTC.

The chain combines TRBV20-1 with TRBJ2-7; D is perhaps TRBD1 or TRBD2 (5 bases each). The CDR3 spans 21 residues. The germline gives CDR1 DFQATT, CDR2 SNEGSKA (reference sequence). The germline V and J ends were trimmed by 3 bases and 10 bases, with 43 bases remaining between them. CDR3 sequence: CSARGLGGVDGDAKLGADQYF. In DNA form, the CDR3 reads TGCAGTGCTAGGGGTCTCGGTGGGGTGGATGGGGACGCCAAGCTTGGGGCAGACCAGTACTTC.

This sequence joins TRBV3-1 and TRBJ2-3, with 9 bases lining up with TRBD2. The J segment lost 0 bases and the V segment lost 1 base, leaving 14 bases of the junction unmatched. CDR3 length equals 20 residues. CDR1 is LGHDT, CDR2 YNNKEL, per germline (reference sequence). The CDR3 sequence is CASSQGRIGAGGLSTDTQYF. The DNA for the CDR3 is TGTGCCAGCAGCCAAGGGAGAATCGGAGCGGGGGGTCTGAGCACAGATACGCAGTATTTT.

In this sample, this clonotype turned up many times. This sequence joins TRBV20-1 and TRBJ2-7; either TRBD1 or TRBD2 may fit D (5 bases each). From germline, CDR1 is DFQATT and CDR2 SNEGSKA (reference sequence). The CDR3 is made up of 13 amino acids. V shed 4 bases and J shed 3 bases, with 13 bases lying between them. The CDR3 DNA is TGCAGTGCTACCGGGGCGTTGGGCTACGAGCAGTACTTC. Residues: CSATGALGYEQYF.

J is TRBJ2-7 and V is TRBV7-3; 9 nucleotides align to TRBD1. Germline V gene sequence: CDR1 SGHTA, CDR2 FQGTGA. V shed 5 bases and J 4 bases; nucleotides not matched to a gene: 9. The CDR3 has 15 amino acids. CDR3 region: CASSETGGLGYEQYF. For the CDR3, the DNA is TGTGCCAGCAGCGAAACAGGGGGCCTCGGGTACGAGCAGTACTTC.

This sequence joins TRBV12-3 or TRBV12-4 and TRBJ2-2; D call uncertain. The germline V and J ends were trimmed by 3 bases and 6 bases, with 8 bases remaining between them. The CDR3 extends over 13 amino acids. The CDR3 DNA follows: TGTGCCAGCAGTTTCCTCTTGGCCGGGGAGCTGTTTTTT. Its protein product is CASSFLLAGELFF.

The chain uses TRBV29-1 and TRBJ1-1; 8 bases line up with TRBD1. The CDR3 runs 13 residues. The junction had 5 bases not matched to a gene; V was cut back by 7 bases and J by 1 base. Germline-derived CDR1 and CDR2 are SQVTM and ANQGSEA. CDR3 loop: CSARTGSNTEAFF. As DNA, the CDR3 is TGCAGCGCCCGGACAGGGTCGAACACTGAAGCTTTCTTT.

This clonotype was seen a few times. The chain joins TRBV12-3 or TRBV12-4 to TRBJ2-7; TRBD2 aligns across 12 bases. Losses at the gene ends were 2 bases for V and 9 bases for J; bases not matched to a gene: 8. The CDR3 extends over 15 amino acids. The CDR3 is CASSLRTSGDLRQYF. CDR3 nucleotide sequence: TGTGCCAGCAGTTTAAGGACTAGCGGGGATCTGCGGCAGTACTTC.

The sample holds a few counts of this clonotype. The J gene is TRBJ1-2, the V gene TRBV28, with 7 bases that match TRBD1. Germline CDR1 reads MDHEN; CDR2 reads SYDVKM. The CDR3 has 16 amino acids. The junction had 12 bases not matched to a gene; V was cut back by 4 bases and J by 4 bases. CDR3 nucleotide sequence: TGTGCCAGCAGTTCGCCAGGGGGTGACAGGATCTATGGCTACACCTTC. It yields the protein CASSSPGGDRIYGYTF.

V is TRBV12-3 or TRBV12-4 and J is TRBJ2-1; 7 bases line up with TRBD2. The junction had 6 bases not matched to a gene; V was cut back by 4 bases and J by 0 bases. This CDR3 spans 16 amino acids. The CDR3, as DNA: TGTGCCAGCAGTTCCCGGGGGGAGTACTCCTACAATGAGCAGTTCTTC. Its protein product is CASSSRGEYSYNEQFF.

J is TRBJ2-5 and V is TRBV20-1, with a possible D match to TRBD2 (5 bases). Germline CDR1 and CDR2: DFQATT and SNEGSKA (reference sequence). The CDR3 has 12 residues. The V end lost 7 bases, the J end lost 2 bases, and 11 bases lay between the germline ends. CDR3 nucleotide sequence: TGCAGTGTAGCGCCGCCTCAAGAGACCCAGTACTTC. Its protein is CSVAPPQETQYF.

This clonotype was seen only a few times. The chain is built from TRBV10-3 and TRBJ1-1; TRBD1 aligns across 8 bases. This CDR3 region has 13 residues. Germline V gene lookup returns CDR1 ENHRY and CDR2 SYGVKD. Trimming cost V 4 bases and J 7 bases; bases outside gene matches: 5. CDR3 in amino acids: CAISGTGRGEAFF. Here the CDR3 DNA reads TGTGCCATCAGTGGGACAGGGCGTGGTGAAGCTTTCTTT.

Points on this clonotype: One end of the junction is discordant with germline, which a read error may explain. The V and J genes are TRBV7-2 and TRBJ2-3; 9 bases map to TRBD2. Per the germline V gene, CDR1 is SGHTA and CDR2 is FQGNSA. The CDR3 loop spans 18 amino acids. The chain's CDR3 is CASSSTWASGVLTDTQCF. The CDR3 DNA reads as TGTGCCAGCAGCTCCACATGGGCTAGCGGGGTTCTTACAGATACGCAGTGTTTT.

The DNA of the CDR3 is TGTGCCAGCAGCTCAAGCGGGACCGGGGAGCTGTTTTTT. Its protein product is CASSSSGTGELFF. The chain recombines TRBV7-3 with TRBJ2-2, with a tentative D call TRBD2 (6 bases). Germline V gene data show CDR1 as SGHTA and CDR2 as FQGTGA. V lost 4 bases and J 5 bases, leaving 8 bases between the germline ends. CDR3 size: 13 residues.

The rearrangement links TRBV7-8 to TRBJ2-5; a possible D gene is TRBD2 (6 bases). This CDR3 comprises 16 residues. V was cut by 1 base and J by 2 bases, with 14 bases left in between. From germline, CDR1 is SGHVS and CDR2 FQNEAQ. The CDR3: CASSLVTGGRQETQYF. DNA of the CDR3: TGTGCCAGCAGCTTAGTTACCGGGGGTAGGCAAGAGACCCAGTACTTC.